Each of the 10 T cell receptor beta chains below was sequenced from the same sample in a study of T cell changes during pregnancy in multiple sclerosis. The method was immunoSEQ multiplex PCR; TCRdb's version includes in-frame clones alone and lacks a portion of them. The sample contains about 120,000 clones, 85% to 95% of which appear only once. The sample was peripheral blood, taken before pregnancy. The receptors stem from a female donor with multiple sclerosis, enrolled in a pregnancy study.

V and J are TRBV5-1 and TRBJ2-7; 8 bases agree with TRBD1. Trimming at V came to 2 bases and at J to 5 bases, leaving 6 bases not matched to a gene. There are 14 residues in the CDR3. Germline CDR1 and CDR2: SGHRS and YFSETQ. The CDR3 spells CASSLDRGSDEQYF. For the CDR3, the DNA is TGCGCCAGCAGCTTAGACAGGGGTAGCGACGAGCAGTACTTC.

DNA of the CDR3: TGTGCCAGCACCATTATCTCAAGCAACCCCAGGGGGACTAATGAAAAACTGTTTTTT. This sequence encodes CASTIISSNPRGTNEKLFF. The gene calls are TRBV28 and TRBJ1-4, with TRBD1 matching over 7 bases. Germline V CDR1 and CDR2: MDHEN, SYDVKM. This CDR3 region has 19 residues. After removal of 7 bases from V and 2 bases from J, the junction contained 19 bases not matched to a gene.

This clone was seen once. The J gene is TRBJ1-1, the V gene TRBV27; TRBD1 matches at 7 bases. The CDR3 spans 15 residues. Germline CDR1 reads MNHEY; CDR2 reads SMNVEV (reference sequence). Germline trimming cut 0 bases from V and 1 base from J; bases unmatched to any gene: 2. The CDR3 DNA reads as TGTGCCAGCAGTTTATCGAAGGGGGCGAACACTGAAGCTTTCTTT. This translates into CASSLSKGANTEAFF.

The chain carries TRBV6-6 and TRBJ2-7; tentatively, D is TRBD1 (6 bases). The CDR3 contains 15 residues. Trimming cost V 5 bases and J 0 bases, with 14 bases left between them. Germline V gives CDR1 MNHNY, CDR2 SVGAGI (reference sequence). The CDR3 DNA follows: TGTGCCAGCAGTCAAACCGGGACAAGCTCCTACGAGCAGTACTTC. Its translation is CASSQTGTSSYEQYF.

The rearrangement links TRBV6-5 to TRBJ2-3; perhaps TRBD2 as D (7 bases). The CDR3 is made up of 15 amino acids. The V end was cut by 10 bases, the J end by 2 bases, with 19 bases between. CDR1 and CDR2 (germline): MNHEY, SVGAGI. CDR3 loop: CATKGGGGPTDTQYF. The CDR3 region has the DNA TGTGCCACCAAAGGAGGGGGGGGCCCCACAGATACGCAGTATTTT.

The V gene is TRBV19, the J gene TRBJ1-5; D possibly corresponds to TRBD1 (6 bases). Germline CDR1 and CDR2: LNHDA and SQIVND (reference sequence). The CDR3 totals 14 residues. Trimming cost V 8 bases and J 0 bases, with 11 bases left between them. The CDR3 here is CASGTGFSNQPQHF. CDR3 sequence (DNA): TGTGCCAGTGGCACAGGGTTTAGCAATCAGCCCCAGCATTTT. The complete variable domain, with remaining parts taken from reference TRBV19 and TRBJ1-5, reads DGGITQSPKYLFRKEGQNVTLSCEQNLNHDAMYWYRQDPGQGLRLIYYSQIVNDFQKGDIAEGYSVSREKKESFPLTVTSAQKNPTAFYLCASGTGFSNQPQHFGDGTRLSIL.

This clone was picked up one time. The chain couples TRBV9 to TRBJ2-2; 12 bases map to TRBD1. CDR1 is SGDLS and CDR2 is YYNGEE in the germline V gene. Germline trimming cut 0 bases from V and 4 bases from J; bases unmatched to any gene: 1. The CDR3 contains 16 residues. CDR3 coding DNA: TGTGCCAGCAGCGTAGGGGACAGGGGGCGCACCGGGGAGCTGTTTTTT. Protein sequence: CASSVGDRGRTGELFF.

The chain is built from TRBV7-9 and TRBJ2-5; D is ambiguous. Germline V gene data show CDR1 as SEHNR and CDR2 as FQNEAQ (reference sequence). This CDR3 is 11 amino acids long. The germline V and J ends were trimmed by 5 bases and 2 bases, with 3 bases remaining between them. CDR3: CASSIQETQYF. Here the CDR3 DNA reads TGTGCCAGCAGCATACAAGAGACCCAGTACTTC.

The chain joins TRBV5-6 to TRBJ2-7; 11 bases are shared with TRBD2. J lost 3 bases, V lost 3 bases, and 5 bases had no gene match. CDR1 and CDR2 from the germline V gene are SGHDT and YYEEEE. This CDR3 is built from 15 residues. The chain's CDR3 is CASSSPGLAVYEQYF. The CDR3 DNA reads TGTGCCAGCAGCTCACCGGGACTAGCGGTCTACGAGCAGTACTTC.

This clone appeared a single time. The CDR3 spells CASSFRTSGVRETQYF. DNA of the CDR3: TGTGCCAGCAGCTTCCGTACTAGCGGGGTTAGGGAGACCCAGTACTTC. The rearrangement links TRBV5-4 to TRBJ2-5; 10 nucleotides align to TRBD2. This CDR3 comprises 16 residues. Germline CDR1 and CDR2: SGHNT and YYREEE (reference sequence). Germline trimming cut 2 bases from V and 5 bases from J; bases unmatched to any gene: 9.